Listed here is a single T cell receptor beta chain. There is no known antigen for this receptor. One base away there is no much larger clone; base qualities are not given. This sample stems from a study of PD-L1 blockade in urothelial cancer (dated by TCRdb to 2016 to 2017). Background for the entire study: All patients started therapy around 2014 and received atezolizumab 1,200 mg intravenously every 3 weeks. About nine tenths of the roughly 30 patients were males with bladder-origin urothelial cancer, and about 65% of the roughly 30 reported a prior smoking history. An ECOG performance status of 0 or 1 was recorded for the patients, and 0 to 3 prior chemotherapy regimens had been received by the patients. Blood samples were analyzed at 3 weeks after treatment start (second dose) and at 6 weeks after treatment start. Blood samples gave a median of about 130,000 T cells and approximately 80,000 unique TCRs, with a median clonality of roughly 0.08. An exploratory multi-omic analysis was conducted of the somatic, immune and clinical correlates of response to PD-L1 blockade with atezolizumab in urothelial cancer. Pretreatment tumor samples and matched peripheral blood, collected serially before and after atezolizumab treatment, underwent TCR sequencing. Durable clinical benefit was defined as a progression-free survival longer than 6 months, and TCR features were additionally tested against progression-free survival and overall survival. In the same patients who had TCR sequencing, pretreatment tumors also underwent whole exome sequencing and RNA sequencing. Durable clinical benefit was achieved by nine patients but not by the remaining 20. Pretreatment blood TCR-seq was available for around 29 patients, at least one posttreatment blood collection was obtained for around 24 patients, and tumor TCR-seq was available for around 24 patients. Study-wide findings and limitations: Because of the small sample size (n of about 30) and the many exploratory analyses performed, the results are intended to be regarded as hypothesis-generating. Improved progression-free and overall survival was associated with having pretreatment peripheral blood TCR clonality below the median. Patients with durable benefit showed greater expansion of tumor-associated TCR clones in peripheral blood 3 weeks after starting treatment (n ≈ 22, p = 0.022).

The CDR3 holds 16 amino acids from the cysteine to the phenylalanine. The only DNA kept is the CDR3, 48 bases in frame from the first base. From the germline V gene, CDR1 is MNHNS and CDR2 is SASEGT. Here V drops 4 bases and J drops 1 base, and the junction holds 6 bases not matched to any gene. A total of 25 to 30 patients with locally advanced or metastatic urothelial carcinoma, treated at Memorial Sloan Kettering on a trial protocol, made up the cohort. Peripheral blood mononuclear cells were collected pretreatment and during treatment, at between 1 and 8 total time points per patient. The Qiagen DNeasy Blood extraction kit was used to purify genomic DNA from total PBMCs and tumor samples. Collected pretreatment and during treatment, PBMCs were isolated and stored as previously described. Each PCR received spiked-in synthetic TCR analog templates so that absolute template abundance could be estimated from read counts. TCRbeta CDR3 regions were amplified from genomic DNA with bias-controlled V and J gene primers using the immunoSEQ assay. Sequencing of rearranged TCRbeta segments was performed at approximately 20X coverage. The original pipeline was this. Sequencing errors were corrected by clustering, and CDR3s were annotated against IMGT so that V, D and J genes could be assigned. Only productive TCRbeta rearrangements were used in downstream analyses, excluding out-of-frame or stop-codon sequences. Clonality was computed as one minus Shannon entropy normalized by the log of the number of unique productive sequences. Fisher's exact test with Benjamini-Hochberg correction, at a threshold of adjusted p below 0.01, was used to find clones that differed between time points or between blood and tumor. Entries here come from immuneACCESS through TCRdb and include only in-frame sequences with V and J called. Some clones fail to appear in such tables; in the studies checked, an unresolved V gene covers under half of the shortfall, and the cause of the remainder is unknown. The V and J calls and clone size are taken from that table; D and trimming were inferred from the DNA. The sample has more than 35,000 clones on record, almost 85% of them singletons. The ten top clones hold more than 3% of the sample.

The sample consisted of PBMCs, taken around atezolizumab (anti-PD-L1) treatment. This sequence originates from a man in his 70s with urothelial cancer. The rearrangement joined TRBV6-1 to TRBJ2-3; 9 middle bases align to TRBD2. The CDR3 corresponds to CASSASSGARTDTQYF. The bases read TGTGCCAGCAGTGCTTCTAGCGGGGCCCGCACAGATACGCAGTATTTT.